This record concerns one T cell receptor beta chain sequence. This record belongs to a study of blood T cell repertoires in COVID-19. Background on the study: T cells, B-cell-depleted T cells, or PBMCs supplied cDNA or gDNA.

In terms of age and location, participants ranged from roughly 18 to 90 years and lived in about two dozen US areas. Donors in Cohort 3 counted as recovered after two negative PCRs, clearance, or symptom resolution. From germline, CDR1 is SGHRS and CDR2 YFSETQ. The germline V and J ends were trimmed by 1 base and 5 bases, with 13 bases remaining between them. The CDR3 contains 14 residues. Original data processing: Nucleated cell number was recorded as an estimate derived from reference gene primer amplification. TCRdb's copy holds only in-frame clones and misses some; the assay was immunoSEQ multiplex PCR. V, J and clone size are those of that table, while D and trimming were read from the DNA. Among around 170,000 clones listed, 88% were seen once.

This TCR was recovered from a woman younger than 35 who had recovered from COVID-19. The specimen was PBMCs or T cells enriched from blood (not recorded which). The chain carries TRBV5-1 and TRBJ2-7; tentatively, D is TRBD1 (6 bases). The CDR3 loop is CASSLTQGYHEQYF. The DNA for the CDR3 is TGCGCCAGCAGCTTGACACAGGGTTACCACGAGCAGTACTTC.